These T cell receptor beta chains were read from a single sample in a study of T-cell reconstitution after alpha-beta-depleted transplantation in children. Via MiXCR, TCRdb re-called the PCR reads, giving one row per CDR3 protein. The data show about 230,000 distinct CDR3 sequences, roughly a tenth seen once. The sequences come from PBMCs from the stem cell graft donor, collected from the stem cell graft. The receptors here all came from a human donor who donated a stem cell graft to a child with SCID. Both conserved end residues are part of each CDR3. Only part of the rows carry a size: once, few, many, or a class if the clone is expanded.

clone size: many
V gene: TRBV6-5
J gene: TRBJ1-5
CDR3 protein: CASPGLSYQPQHF

clone size: many
V gene: TRBV6-5
J gene: TRBJ1-5
CDR3 protein: CASRYGTSNQPQHF

clone size: many
V gene: TRBV7-9
J gene: TRBJ1-1
CDR3 protein: CASSLGEGWTEAFF

clone size: many
V gene: TRBV6-5
J gene: TRBJ2-5
CDR3 protein: CASSYGPAQETQYF

clone size: many
V gene: TRBV6-1
J gene: TRBJ1-1
CDR3 protein: CASSPVLTGTEAFF

clone size: -
V gene: TRBV7-6
J gene: TRBJ2-1
CDR3 protein: CASSGRRDSFFSYNEQFF

clone size: many
V gene: TRBV20-1
J gene: TRBJ1-1
CDR3 protein: CSARGAGQEAFF

clone size: many
V gene: TRBV5-1
J gene: TRBJ1-2
CDR3 protein: CASSLEKGTGYTF

clone size: many
V gene: TRBV5-1
J gene: TRBJ1-4
CDR3 protein: CASSPLLGETTNEKLFF

clone size: many
V gene: TRBV20-1
J gene: TRBJ2-1
CDR3 protein: CSVYGAMGTNEQFF

clone size: many
V gene: TRBV7-2
J gene: TRBJ2-3
CDR3 protein: CASSPGGQLYTQYF

clone size: many
V gene: TRBV10-2
J gene: TRBJ2-7
CDR3 protein: CASTPGQGYEQYF

clone size: many
V gene: TRBV20-1
J gene: TRBJ2-5
CDR3 protein: CSANMGETQYF

clone size: many
V gene: TRBV5-1
J gene: TRBJ2-3
CDR3 protein: CASSFGGQGVADTQYF

clone size: many
V gene: TRBV5-1
J gene: TRBJ1-1
CDR3 protein: CASSYRQGMNTEAFF

clone size: many
V gene: TRBV12-3/TRBV12-4
J gene: TRBJ2-7
CDR3 protein: CASSPGPYEGEQYF

clone size: many
V gene: TRBV7-2
J gene: TRBJ2-7
CDR3 protein: CASSPRTGDEQYF

clone size: many
V gene: TRBV28
J gene: TRBJ1-2
CDR3 protein: CASMSRSNYGYTF

clone size: many
V gene: TRBV6-5
J gene: TRBJ1-5
CDR3 protein: CASSYSMGGNQPQHF

clone size: many
V gene: TRBV5-1
J gene: TRBJ2-4
CDR3 protein: CASSSEPQFKNIQYF

clone size: many
V gene: TRBV7-2
J gene: TRBJ2-2
CDR3 protein: CATGPSGAAGELFF

clone size: many
V gene: TRBV6-5
J gene: TRBJ1-3
CDR3 protein: CASSYRQGGNTIYF

clone size: many
V gene: TRBV7-8
J gene: TRBJ2-1
CDR3 protein: CASSSLARAAYNEQFF

clone size: many
V gene: TRBV21-1
J gene: TRBJ1-6
CDR3 protein: CASSKSDVASSYNSPLHF

clone size: -
V gene: TRBV5-1
J gene: TRBJ2-3
CDR3 protein: CASSLTPLTDTQYF

clone size: -
V gene: TRBV4-2
J gene: TRBJ2-2
CDR3 protein: CASSQDLWRGRHPGEQFF

clone size: many
V gene: TRBV4-2
J gene: TRBJ2-2
CDR3 protein: CASSQVAGANTGELFF

clone size: many
V gene: TRBV5-5
J gene: TRBJ1-1
CDR3 protein: CASSLVQGPSGLNTEAFF

clone size: many
V gene: TRBV6-5
J gene: TRBJ2-3
CDR3 protein: CASSFRLAADTQYF

clone size: many
V gene: TRBV5-1
J gene: TRBJ2-7
CDR3 protein: CASSATEDTYEQYF

clone size: many
V gene: TRBV20-1
J gene: TRBJ2-7
CDR3 protein: CSAIRRMTYEQYF